What follows are 18 T cell receptor beta chains derived from one specimen sequenced in a study of prognosis after radiotherapy for stage I lung cancer. Two-round multiplex PCR amplified TCR beta CDR3 from genomic DNA. Every TRBV and TRBJ gene had its own specific primer in first-round PCR. MiXCR, run by TCRdb on the multiplex PCR reads, gives a single entry per CDR3 protein. Altogether about 18,000 distinct CDR3 sequences are present, over 25% being singletons, with the ten largest covering 31%. The source was PBMCs, collected before or after stereotactic body radiation therapy (not recorded which). Receptors originate from a donor of 50 years or more with non-small cell lung cancer.

This clonotype was seen ten or more times. This sequence joins TRBV15 and TRBJ2-1, with D uncertain. V dropped 0 bases and J dropped 3 bases, with 9 bases sitting between them. CDR1 LNHNV and CDR2 YYDKDF come from the germline V gene (reference sequence). The CDR3 extends over 15 amino acids. CDR3 sequence: CATSRDLGGYNEQFF. In nucleotides, the CDR3 is TGTGCCACCAGCAGAGATCTAGGCGGCTACAATGAGCAGTTCTTC.

There are many counts of this clonotype. CDR3 DNA: TGTGCCAGCAGCGTAGTAGCGGGAGGCCCTTTGGGGGCCAACGTCCTGACTTTC. Its translation: CASSVVAGGPLGANVLTF. The genes are TRBV9 and TRBJ2-6; 10 bases fit TRBD2. CDR1 and CDR2 from the germline V gene are SGDLS and YYNGEE. The CDR3 contains 18 residues. Losses at the gene ends were 0 bases for V and 4 bases for J; bases not matched to a gene: 7.

V and J are TRBV11-2 and TRBJ2-5; 15 positions agree with TRBD2. CDR1 and CDR2 (germline): SGHAT, FQNNGV. V lost 7 bases, J lost 5 bases, and 8 bases stayed unmatched. The CDR3 loop spans 16 amino acids. The DNA of the CDR3 is TGTGCCAGCATTGGACTAGCGGGAGGGCAGGGGGAGACCCAGTACTTC. Residues: CASIGLAGGQGETQYF.

This sequence joins TRBV12-3 or TRBV12-4 and TRBJ2-1; 7 bases are shared with TRBD2. V was clipped by 3 bases and J by 6 bases; unmatched bases: 17. CDR3 length: 18 amino acids. This chain's CDR3 is CASSFGKSVGGPSNEQFF. For the CDR3, the DNA is TGTGCCAGCAGTTTCGGCAAGAGCGTGGGAGGGCCCAGCAATGAGCAGTTCTTC.

This clonotype was counted ten times or more. The gene calls are TRBV12-3 or TRBV12-4 and TRBJ1-2; TRBD1 matches at 9 bases. V gave up 5 bases and J gave up 8 bases; unmatched junction bases: 9. CDR3 length: 14 residues. CDR3 in DNA: TGTGCCAGCAGTGCCGACAGGGGGGTCGGCGGCTACACCTTC. Translation: CASSADRGVGGYTF.

This clonotype was counted many times. DNA of the CDR3: TGTGCCAGCAGCCAAACAGGGGTCAGGACAGATACGCAGTATTTT. This translates into CASSQTGVRTDTQYF. The chain uses TRBV7-3 and TRBJ2-3, with 7 nucleotides matching TRBD1. This CDR3 is built from 15 residues. Trimming cost V 5 bases and J 3 bases; bases outside gene matches: 8. Germline loops: CDR1 SGHTA, CDR2 FQGTGA.

This clonotype was seen ten or more times. The J gene is TRBJ2-3, the V gene TRBV6-9, with TRBD2 matching over 16 bases. The ends lost 5 bases at V and 5 bases at J; junction bases unmatched: 10. This CDR3 is built from 18 residues. The germline V gene has CDR1 MNHGY and CDR2 SVAAGI. In nucleotides, the CDR3 is TGTGCCAGCAGTCGGCTCGGGACTAGCGGGAGGGTGAGAGATACGCAGTATTTT. Translation: CASSRLGTSGRVRDTQYF.

This clonotype was detected many times. The chain links TRBV28 to TRBJ2-2; no clear D. The CDR3 covers 12 residues. Germline V gives CDR1 MDHEN, CDR2 SYDVKM. Between the trimmed V and J ends, which lost 6 bases and 4 bases, there was a span of 6 bases. The CDR3 protein is CASSRPTGELFF. CDR3 nucleotides: TGTGCCAGCAGCCGCCCCACCGGGGAGCTGTTTTTT.

By sample fraction, this clonotype is medium-sized. This sequence joins TRBV6-1 and TRBJ2-7; D is unresolved. This CDR3 has 15 residues. V lost 0 bases and J lost 3, with 12 bases in between. CDR1 is MNHNS, CDR2 SASEGT, per germline. CDR3: CASSEAEQMFYEQYF. The CDR3 DNA follows: TGTGCCAGCAGTGAAGCGGAACAGATGTTCTACGAGCAGTACTTC.

Only a few counts were recorded for this clonotype. A much larger clonotype is one base distant, so this may be a read error. The chain has TRBV11-2 and TRBJ1-1; TRBD1 matches at 11 bases. The V and J ends lost 5 bases and 1 base, in that order; junction bases with no gene match: 6. Germline CDR1 and CDR2: SGHAT and FQNNGV. The CDR3 is 16 amino acids. The CDR3: CASSPTDRGPNTEAFF. CDR3 DNA sequence: TGTGCCAGCAGCCCGACGGACAGGGGGCCGAACACTGAAGCTTTCTTT.

For this clonotype: A read error is the likely source, as a far larger clone sits one nucleotide away. The chain links TRBV6-1 to TRBJ2-7, with D possibly TRBD2 on 5 matching bases. Between the trimmed V and J ends, which lost 5 bases and 0 bases, there was a span of 14 bases. The CDR3 extends over 15 amino acids. CDR1 and CDR2 from the germline V gene are MNHNS and SASEGT. Here the CDR3 reads CASSYEGRSSYEQYF. The CDR3 DNA reads TGTGCCAGCAGTTACGAGGGCCGAAGCTCCTACGAGCAGTACTTC.

This clonotype was counted many times. This sequence joins TRBV5-1 and TRBJ2-3; 12 bases are a match to TRBD2. The germline CDR1 and CDR2 sequences are SGHRS and YFSETQ. The V and J ends lost 4 bases and 6 bases, in that order; junction bases with no gene match: 12. This CDR3 contains 17 residues. The CDR3 coding sequence is TGCGCCAGCAGCCCAACCTGGACTAGCGGGGCGGGGGATACGCAGTATTTT. Its translation: CASSPTWTSGAGDTQYF.

This clonotype came up many times. The chain uses TRBV28 and TRBJ2-7; TRBD2 matches 12 bases. Germline V CDR1 and CDR2: MDHEN, SYDVKM. CDR3 length equals 16 residues. V was clipped by 4 bases and J by 3 bases; unmatched bases: 7. CDR3 sequence (DNA): TGTGCCAGCAGTTGGGCTAGCGGGAGGGCCGGCTACGAGCAGTACTTC. Amino acids: CASSWASGRAGYEQYF.

This clonotype was picked up many times. J is TRBJ2-1 and V is TRBV7-8, with D perhaps TRBD2 (5 bases). The length of the CDR3 is 15 residues. CDR1 and CDR2 from the germline V gene are SGHVS and FQNEAQ. V lost 3 bases and J 7 bases, leaving 16 bases between the germline ends. CDR3 DNA: TGTGCCAGCAGCTTCGGCTGGAGGCCGTCAAATGAGCAGTTCTTC. This gives the protein CASSFGWRPSNEQFF.

This clonotype has ten or more counts. The chain is built from TRBV27 and TRBJ1-2; 9 positions match TRBD1. J was trimmed by 8 bases and V by 0 bases; bases with no gene match: 10. The CDR3 loop spans 16 amino acids. Germline CDR1 reads MNHEY; CDR2 reads SMNVEV (reference sequence). CDR3 protein: CASSLSTTGTGSGYTF. For the CDR3, the DNA is TGTGCCAGCAGTTTATCAACCACCGGGACAGGGTCCGGCTACACCTTC.

This clonotype is medium-sized by share. V usage is TRBV5-1 and J usage is TRBJ2-2; 11 bases agree with TRBD2. This CDR3 region has 20 residues. From germline, CDR1 is SGHRS and CDR2 YFSETQ. V trimming: 1 base; J trimming: 0 bases; junction bases outside the gene matches: 11. CDR3 coding DNA: TGCGCCAGCAGCTTGATGGGGGTACTAGCGGGAGTCGCGAACACCGGGGAGCTGTTTTTT. This gives the protein CASSLMGVLAGVANTGELFF.

To note about this clonotype: The junction departs from the called germline gene at one end, perhaps through a read error. The chain employs TRBV20-1 and TRBJ2-2, with 10 bases matching TRBD2. The germline gives CDR1 DFQATT, CDR2 SNEGSKA (reference sequence). The CDR3 totals 15 residues. This CDR3 is CSAHLAGDNTGKLFF. In nucleotides, the CDR3 is TGCAGTGCCCACCTAGCGGGAGATAACACCGGGAAGCTGTTTTTT.

Many counts were recorded for this clonotype. Given a far larger clone just one base away, this is likely a sequencing read error. The rearrangement joins TRBV28 to TRBJ2-1; TRBD1 might be the D (5 bases). This CDR3 spans 12 amino acids. V lost 1 base to trimming and J lost 10 bases, with 8 bases between them. Germline loops: CDR1 MDHEN, CDR2 SYDVKM. The CDR3 DNA sequence: TGTGCCAGCAGTTTATCAGGGAACGAGCAGTTCTTC. As protein: CASSLSGNEQFF.